Below, one T cell receptor (beta chain) is given with its context. The antigen is unknown. With V trimmed by 4 bases and J by 5 bases, 6 bases remained unmatched. The germline V gene has CDR1 SGHRS and CDR2 YFSETQ. The CDR3 has 15 residues. Measured with immunoSEQ multiplex PCR; TCRdb has only the in-frame clones, and not every one. The sample lists roughly 38,000 clones, 86% occurring once. The sample comes from a study of T cells in localized non-small cell lung cancer. General study results and limits: Tumor showed lower T cell clonality than uninvolved adjacent lung, where it was highest. The tumor had only one region sequenced, so heterogeneity remains possible. In adjacent lung appeared a median around 55 of the top 100 tumor clones.

Sample: peripheral blood, taken before any cancer treatment. The V call is TRBV5-1, the J call TRBJ2-1; the match to TRBD1 covers 10 bases. The TCR originated in a woman aged 18 to 55 with stage III lung adenocarcinoma. In nucleotides, the CDR3 is TGCGCCAGCAGCGGCGGACAGGGGGGACACAATGAGCAGTTCTTC. Translating it yields CASSGGQGGHNEQFF.